This TCR beta chain comes out of a study of T cell responses to AZD1222 COVID-19 vaccine. V dropped 9 bases and J dropped 6 bases, with 20 bases sitting between them. The CDR3 sequence is 15 residues long. CDR1 and CDR2 from the germline V gene are LNHDA and SQIVND (reference sequence). The repertoire was sequenced with immunoSEQ multiplex PCR; TCRdb's copy has only in-frame clones and lacks some. Here the sample spans around 190,000 clones, about 90% being singletons. The rearrangement links TRBV19 to TRBJ2-2, with a possible D match to TRBD1 (6 bases). The TCR was taken from an adult who received the AZD1222 COVID-19 vaccine. The sequencing used peripheral blood, collected 28 days after the second AZD1222 dose. In DNA form, the CDR3 reads TGTGCCAGCTCCAAAGGGGGTAGGTTCCCCGGGGAGCTGTTTTTT. Amino acids: CASSKGGRFPGELFF.